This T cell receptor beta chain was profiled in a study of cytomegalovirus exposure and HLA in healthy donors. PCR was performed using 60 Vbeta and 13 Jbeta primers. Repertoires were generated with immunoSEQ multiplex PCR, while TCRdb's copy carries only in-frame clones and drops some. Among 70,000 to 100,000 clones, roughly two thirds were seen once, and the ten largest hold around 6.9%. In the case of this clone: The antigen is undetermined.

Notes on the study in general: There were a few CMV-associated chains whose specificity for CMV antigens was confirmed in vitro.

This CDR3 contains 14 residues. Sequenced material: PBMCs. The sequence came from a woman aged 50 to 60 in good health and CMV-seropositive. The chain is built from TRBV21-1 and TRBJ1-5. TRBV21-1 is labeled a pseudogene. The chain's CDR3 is CASSTRDSNQPQHF. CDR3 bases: TGTGCCAGCAGCACCCGCGATAGCAATCAGCCCCAGCATTTT.